This TCR beta chain was sequenced in a study of T cell changes during pregnancy in multiple sclerosis (dated by TCRdb to about 2019). Describing the broader study: In women with multiple sclerosis, the researchers looked at how the T cell repertoire shifted as pregnancy progressed.

With regard to this clone: Its binding antigen is unknown. Base-call qualities are not available, and no considerably larger clone is one nucleotide away.

Libraries came from the immunoSEQ multiplex PCR assay. TCRdb re-hosts the immuneACCESS table, in-frame sequences only. Its copies lack some clones; in the studies checked, an unresolved V gene accounts for under half of them, and the cause for the rest is not known. The sample profile shows 90,000 to 120,000 clones; around 94% of them were found once. 1% to 1.5% of the sample belongs to the ten largest clones. V trim: 4 bases; J trim: 7 bases; unmatched bases: 5. The CDR3 holds 14 amino acids from the cysteine to the phenylalanine. Solely the CDR3 DNA is kept, with 42 bases framed from the first base. From the germline V gene (reference sequence), CDR1 is GTSNPN and CDR2 is SVGIG.

The chain links TRBV30 with TRBJ1-6; 9 middle bases align to TRBD1. Sequenced here: peripheral blood, sampled in the second trimester of pregnancy. The source is a female donor with multiple sclerosis, enrolled in a pregnancy study. Here is the DNA: TGTGCCTGGACTGGGACAGGGAGAAATTCACCCCTCCACTTT. Its translation is CAWTGTGRNSPLHF.